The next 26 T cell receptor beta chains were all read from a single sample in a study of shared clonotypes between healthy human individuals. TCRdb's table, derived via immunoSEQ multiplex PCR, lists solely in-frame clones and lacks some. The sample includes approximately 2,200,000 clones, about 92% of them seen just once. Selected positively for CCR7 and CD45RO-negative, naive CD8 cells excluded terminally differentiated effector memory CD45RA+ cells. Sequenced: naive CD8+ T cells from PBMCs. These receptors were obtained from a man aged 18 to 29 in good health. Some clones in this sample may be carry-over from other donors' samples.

Here the CDR3 reads CASSPAVAGANVLTF. The DNA of the CDR3 is TGTGCCAGCAGCCCCGCGGTAGCTGGGGCCAACGTCCTGACTTTC. The chain recombines TRBV27 with TRBJ2-6, with D unclear. CDR1 is MNHEY, CDR2 SMNVEV, per germline (reference sequence). With 6 bases removed from V and 2 bases from J, the gap between germline ends came to 11 bases. This CDR3 is built from 15 residues.

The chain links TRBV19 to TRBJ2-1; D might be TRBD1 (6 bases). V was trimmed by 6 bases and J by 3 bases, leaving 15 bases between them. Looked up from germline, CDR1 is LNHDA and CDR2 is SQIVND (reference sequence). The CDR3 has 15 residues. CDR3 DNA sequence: TGTGCCAGTAGGCCCCACTACAGGGACTACAATGAGCAGTTCTTC. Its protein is CASRPHYRDYNEQFF. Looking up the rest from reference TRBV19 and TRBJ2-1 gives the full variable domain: DGGITQSPKYLFRKEGQNVTLSCEQNLNHDAMYWYRQDPGQGLRLIYYSQIVNDFQKGDIAEGYSVSREKKESFPLTVTSAQKNPTAFYLCASRPHYRDYNEQFFGPGTRLTVL.

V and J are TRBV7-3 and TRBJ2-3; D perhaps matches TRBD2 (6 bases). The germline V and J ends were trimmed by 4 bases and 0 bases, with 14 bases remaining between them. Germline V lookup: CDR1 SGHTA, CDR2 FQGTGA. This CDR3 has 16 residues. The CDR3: CASSSGLVGSTDTQYF. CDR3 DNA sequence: TGTGCCAGCAGCTCGGGACTTGTCGGGAGCACAGATACGCAGTATTTT.

This CDR3 is CASSLPGLASEQYF. The CDR3 DNA is TGTGCCAGCAGCTTACCTGGGCTAGCCAGCGAGCAGTACTTC. V usage is TRBV7-9 and J usage is TRBJ2-7; a weak D match, TRBD2 (5 bases). This CDR3 is 14 amino acids long. Between the trimmed V and J ends, which lost 2 bases and 6 bases, there was a span of 14 bases. Per germline, CDR1 SEHNR and CDR2 FQNEAQ (reference sequence).

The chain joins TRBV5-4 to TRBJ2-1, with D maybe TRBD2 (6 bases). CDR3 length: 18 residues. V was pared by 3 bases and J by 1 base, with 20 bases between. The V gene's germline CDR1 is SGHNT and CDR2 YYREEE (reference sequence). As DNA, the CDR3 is TGTGCCAGCAGCTCGAAGGACGGGAGCGGGTCTTCCTACAATGAGCAGTTCTTC. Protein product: CASSSKDGSGSSYNEQFF.

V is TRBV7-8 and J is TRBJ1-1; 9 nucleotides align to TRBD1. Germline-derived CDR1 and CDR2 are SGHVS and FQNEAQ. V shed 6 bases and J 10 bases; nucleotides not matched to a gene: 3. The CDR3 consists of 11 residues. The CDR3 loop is CASSRQGGAFF. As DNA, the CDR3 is TGTGCCAGCAGTCGACAGGGGGGAGCTTTCTTT.

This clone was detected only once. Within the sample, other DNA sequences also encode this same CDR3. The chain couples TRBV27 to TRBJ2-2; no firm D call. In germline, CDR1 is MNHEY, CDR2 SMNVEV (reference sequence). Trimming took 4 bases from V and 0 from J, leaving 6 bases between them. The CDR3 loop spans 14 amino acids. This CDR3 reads CASSYLANTGELFF. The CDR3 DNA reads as TGTGCCAGCAGTTATCTAGCGAACACCGGGGAGCTGTTTTTT.

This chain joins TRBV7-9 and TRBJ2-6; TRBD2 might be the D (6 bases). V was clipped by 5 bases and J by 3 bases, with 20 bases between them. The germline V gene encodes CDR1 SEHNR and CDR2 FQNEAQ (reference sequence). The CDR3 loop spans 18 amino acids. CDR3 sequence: CASSRGPVAGFGANVLTF. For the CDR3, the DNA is TGTGCCAGCAGCCGAGGACCAGTCGCGGGATTTGGGGCCAACGTCCTGACTTTC.

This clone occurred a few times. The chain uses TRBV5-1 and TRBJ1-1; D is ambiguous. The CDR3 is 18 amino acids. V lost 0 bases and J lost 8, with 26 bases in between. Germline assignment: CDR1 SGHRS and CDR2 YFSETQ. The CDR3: CASSLVVIRSSSKTEAFF. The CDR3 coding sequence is TGCGCCAGCAGCTTGGTCGTTATTAGGTCCTCCTCCAAGACGGAAGCTTTCTTT.

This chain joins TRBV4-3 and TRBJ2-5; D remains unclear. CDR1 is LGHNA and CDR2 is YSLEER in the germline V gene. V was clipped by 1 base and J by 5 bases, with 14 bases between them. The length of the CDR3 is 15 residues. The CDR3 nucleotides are TGCGCCAGCAGCCAAGGACCCCAGCTCGGGGAGACCCAGTACTTC. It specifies CASSQGPQLGETQYF.

The CDR3 region is CASSFTGGEGEKLFF. CDR3 DNA: TGCGCCAGCAGCTTTACAGGGGGCGAAGGTGAAAAACTGTTTTTT. The rearrangement links TRBV5-1 to TRBJ1-4; 9 bases match TRBD1. V was clipped by 2 bases and J by 7 bases; unmatched bases: 6. Germline lookup yields CDR1 SGHRS and CDR2 YFSETQ. The CDR3 contains 15 residues.

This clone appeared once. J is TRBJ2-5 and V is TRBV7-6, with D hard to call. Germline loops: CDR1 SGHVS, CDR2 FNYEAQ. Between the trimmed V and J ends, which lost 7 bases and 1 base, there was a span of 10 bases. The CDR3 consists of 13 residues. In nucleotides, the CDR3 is TGTGCCAGCACCACACAGCCCCAAGAGACCCAGTACTTC. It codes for CASTTQPQETQYF.

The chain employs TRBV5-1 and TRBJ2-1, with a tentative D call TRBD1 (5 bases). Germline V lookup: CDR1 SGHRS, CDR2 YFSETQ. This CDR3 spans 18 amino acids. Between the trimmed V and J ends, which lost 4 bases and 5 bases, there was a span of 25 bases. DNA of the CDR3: TGCGCCAGCAGCCTGCACCCCCTCTTAGCATTAGGGGACAATGAGCAGTTCTTC. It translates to CASSLHPLLALGDNEQFF.

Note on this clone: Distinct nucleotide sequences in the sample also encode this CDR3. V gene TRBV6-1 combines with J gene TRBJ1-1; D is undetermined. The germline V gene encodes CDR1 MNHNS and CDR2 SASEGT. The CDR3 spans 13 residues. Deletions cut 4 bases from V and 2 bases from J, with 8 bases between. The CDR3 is CASSAGVNTEAFF. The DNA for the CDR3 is TGTGCCAGCAGTGCTGGGGTTAACACTGAAGCTTTCTTT.

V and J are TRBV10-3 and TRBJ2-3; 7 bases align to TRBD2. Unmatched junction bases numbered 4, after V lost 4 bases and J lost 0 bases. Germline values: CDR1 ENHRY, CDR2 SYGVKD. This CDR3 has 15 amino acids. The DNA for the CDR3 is TGTGCCATCAGTGTGGGGGGGTCTAGCACAGATACGCAGTATTTT. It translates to CAISVGGSSTDTQYF.

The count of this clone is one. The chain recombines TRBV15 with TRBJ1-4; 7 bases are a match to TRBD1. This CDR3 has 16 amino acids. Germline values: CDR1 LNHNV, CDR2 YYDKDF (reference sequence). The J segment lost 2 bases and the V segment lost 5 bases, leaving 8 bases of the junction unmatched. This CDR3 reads CATSQTGWATNEKLFF. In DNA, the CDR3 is TGTGCCACCAGCCAGACAGGGTGGGCGACTAATGAAAAACTGTTTTTT.

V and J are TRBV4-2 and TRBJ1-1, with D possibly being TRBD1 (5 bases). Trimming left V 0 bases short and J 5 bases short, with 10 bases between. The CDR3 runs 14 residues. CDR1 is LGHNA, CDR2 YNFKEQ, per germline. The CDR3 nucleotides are TGTGCCAGCAGCCAAGACGGCAGGGAGACTGAAGCTTTCTTT. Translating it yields CASSQDGRETEAFF.

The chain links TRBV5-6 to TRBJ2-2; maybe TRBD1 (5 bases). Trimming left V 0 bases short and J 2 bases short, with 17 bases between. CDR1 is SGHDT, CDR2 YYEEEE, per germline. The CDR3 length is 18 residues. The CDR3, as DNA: TGTGCCAGCAGCTTGGGGCACCCCAGCAGGGCTAACACCGGGGAGCTGTTTTTT. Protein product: CASSLGHPSRANTGELFF.

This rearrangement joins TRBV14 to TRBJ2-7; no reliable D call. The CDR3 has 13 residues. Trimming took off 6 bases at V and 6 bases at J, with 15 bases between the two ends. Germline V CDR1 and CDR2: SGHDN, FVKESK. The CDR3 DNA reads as TGTGCCAGCAGTCTGGCGAGACAACTCGAGCAGTACTTC. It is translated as CASSLARQLEQYF.

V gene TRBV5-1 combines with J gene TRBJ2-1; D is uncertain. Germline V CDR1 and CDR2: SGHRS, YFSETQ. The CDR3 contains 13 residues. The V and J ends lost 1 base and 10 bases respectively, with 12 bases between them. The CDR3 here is CASSLNPSWEQFF. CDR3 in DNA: TGCGCCAGCAGCTTGAACCCAAGTTGGGAGCAGTTCTTC.

CDR3 sequence: CASLPGFARGHQNTEAFF. The CDR3 DNA sequence: TGTGCCTCTCTCCCAGGTTTCGCCAGGGGCCACCAGAACACTGAAGCTTTCTTT. The chain carries TRBV19 and TRBJ1-1; D may be TRBD1 (6 bases). The V end was cut by 11 bases, the J end by 1 base, with 29 bases between. This CDR3 contains 18 residues. Germline loops: CDR1 LNHDA, CDR2 SQIVND (reference sequence).

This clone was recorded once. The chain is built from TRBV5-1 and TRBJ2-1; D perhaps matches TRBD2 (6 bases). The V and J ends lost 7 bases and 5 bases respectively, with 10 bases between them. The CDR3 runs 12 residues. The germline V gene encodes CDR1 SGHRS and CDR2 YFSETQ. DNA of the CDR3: TGCGCCAGCCATAGCGGAAACAATGAGCAGTTCTTC. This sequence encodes CASHSGNNEQFF.

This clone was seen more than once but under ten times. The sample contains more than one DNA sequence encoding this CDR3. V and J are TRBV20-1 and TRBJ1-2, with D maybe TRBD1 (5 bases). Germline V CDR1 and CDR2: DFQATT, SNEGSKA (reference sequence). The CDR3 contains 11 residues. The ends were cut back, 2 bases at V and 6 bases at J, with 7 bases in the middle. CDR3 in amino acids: CSARQGHGYTF. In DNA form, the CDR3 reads TGCAGTGCTAGACAGGGCCATGGCTACACCTTC.

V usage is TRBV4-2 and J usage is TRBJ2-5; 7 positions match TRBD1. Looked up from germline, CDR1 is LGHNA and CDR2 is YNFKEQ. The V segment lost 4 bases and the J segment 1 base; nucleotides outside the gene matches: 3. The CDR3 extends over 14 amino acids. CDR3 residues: CASSLKGAQETQYF. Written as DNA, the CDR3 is TGTGCCAGCAGCCTAAAGGGGGCCCAAGAGACCCAGTACTTC.

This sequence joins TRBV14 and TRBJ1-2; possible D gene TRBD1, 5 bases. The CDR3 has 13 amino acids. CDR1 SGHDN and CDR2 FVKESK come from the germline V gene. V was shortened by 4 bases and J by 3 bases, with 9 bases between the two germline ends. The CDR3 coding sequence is TGTGCCAGCAGCCCCGGGACGTACTATGGCTACACCTTC. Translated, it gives CASSPGTYYGYTF.

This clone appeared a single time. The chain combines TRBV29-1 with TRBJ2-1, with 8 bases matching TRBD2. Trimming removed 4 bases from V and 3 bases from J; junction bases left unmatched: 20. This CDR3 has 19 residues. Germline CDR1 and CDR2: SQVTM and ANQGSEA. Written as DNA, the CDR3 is TGCAGCGTTGCGGGTCACGTCATTGTTAGCGGGATGAACTACAATGAGCAGTTCTTC. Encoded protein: CSVAGHVIVSGMNYNEQFF.